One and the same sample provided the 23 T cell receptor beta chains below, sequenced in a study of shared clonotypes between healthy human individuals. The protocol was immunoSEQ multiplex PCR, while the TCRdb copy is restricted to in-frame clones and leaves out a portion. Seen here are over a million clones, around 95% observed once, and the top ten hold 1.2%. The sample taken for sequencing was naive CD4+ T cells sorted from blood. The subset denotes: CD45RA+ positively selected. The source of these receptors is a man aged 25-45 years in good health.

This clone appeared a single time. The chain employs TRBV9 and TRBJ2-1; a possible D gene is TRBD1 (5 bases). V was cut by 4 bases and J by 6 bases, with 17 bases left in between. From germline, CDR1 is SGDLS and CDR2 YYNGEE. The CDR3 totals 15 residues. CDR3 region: CASSQTNIRVNEQFF. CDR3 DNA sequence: TGTGCCAGCAGCCAAACAAACATCAGGGTCAATGAGCAGTTCTTC. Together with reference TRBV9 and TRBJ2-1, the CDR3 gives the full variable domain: DSGVTQTPKHLITATGQRVTLRCSPRSGDLSVYWYQQSLDQGLQFLIQYYNGEERAKGNILERFSAQQFPDLHSELNLSSLELGDSALYFCASSQTNIRVNEQFFGPGTRLTVL.

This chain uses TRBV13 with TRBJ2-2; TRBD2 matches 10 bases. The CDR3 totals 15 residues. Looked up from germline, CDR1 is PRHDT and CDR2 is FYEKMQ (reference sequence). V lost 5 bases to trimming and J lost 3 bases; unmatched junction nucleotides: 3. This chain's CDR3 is CASSASGGYTGELFF. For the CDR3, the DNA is TGTGCCAGCAGCGCTAGCGGGGGTTACACCGGGGAGCTGTTTTTT.

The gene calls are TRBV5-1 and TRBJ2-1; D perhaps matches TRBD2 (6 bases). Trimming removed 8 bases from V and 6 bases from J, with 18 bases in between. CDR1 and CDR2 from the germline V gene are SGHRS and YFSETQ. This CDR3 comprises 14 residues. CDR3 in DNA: TGCGCCAGTGCGGTAATTAGCGGAGTCAATGAGCAGTTCTTC. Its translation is CASAVISGVNEQFF.

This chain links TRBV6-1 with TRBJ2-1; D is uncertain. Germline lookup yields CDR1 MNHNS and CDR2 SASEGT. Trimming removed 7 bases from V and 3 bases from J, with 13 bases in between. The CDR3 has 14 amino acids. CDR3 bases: TGTGCCAGCATGCAGGAAATGGGCTACAATGAGCAGTTCTTC. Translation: CASMQEMGYNEQFF.

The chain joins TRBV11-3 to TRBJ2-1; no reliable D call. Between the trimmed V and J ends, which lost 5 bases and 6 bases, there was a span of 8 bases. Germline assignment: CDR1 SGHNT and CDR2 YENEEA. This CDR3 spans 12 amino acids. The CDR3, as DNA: TGTGCCAGCAGCAACCGGGCCAATGAGCAGTTCTTC. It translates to CASSNRANEQFF.

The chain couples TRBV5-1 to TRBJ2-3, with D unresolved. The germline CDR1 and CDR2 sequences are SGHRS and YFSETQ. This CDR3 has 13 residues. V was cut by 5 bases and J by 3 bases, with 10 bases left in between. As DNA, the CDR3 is TGCGCCAGCAGGTGGCAGCAAACAGATACGCAGTATTTT. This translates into CASRWQQTDTQYF.

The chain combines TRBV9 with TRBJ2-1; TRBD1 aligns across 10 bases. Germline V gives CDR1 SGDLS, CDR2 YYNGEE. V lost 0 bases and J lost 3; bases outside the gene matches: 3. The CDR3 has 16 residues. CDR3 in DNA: TGTGCCAGCAGCGTAGGGGACAGGGGTGGCTACAATGAGCAGTTCTTC. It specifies CASSVGDRGGYNEQFF.

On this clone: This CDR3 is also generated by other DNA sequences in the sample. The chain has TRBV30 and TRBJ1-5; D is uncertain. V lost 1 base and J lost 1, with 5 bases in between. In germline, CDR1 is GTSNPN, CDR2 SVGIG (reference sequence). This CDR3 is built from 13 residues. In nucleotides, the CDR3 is TGTGCCTGGAGTGGGCGCAGCAATCAGCCCCAGCATTTT. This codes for CAWSGRSNQPQHF.

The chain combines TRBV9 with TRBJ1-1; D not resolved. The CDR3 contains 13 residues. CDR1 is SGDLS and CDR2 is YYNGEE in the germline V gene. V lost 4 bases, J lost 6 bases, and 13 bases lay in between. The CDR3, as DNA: TGTGCCAGCAGCCCGAGAGGGCGGGCTGAAGCTTTCTTT. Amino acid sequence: CASSPRGRAEAFF. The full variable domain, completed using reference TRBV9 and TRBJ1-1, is DSGVTQTPKHLITATGQRVTLRCSPRSGDLSVYWYQQSLDQGLQFLIQYYNGEERAKGNILERFSAQQFPDLHSELNLSSLELGDSALYFCASSPRGRAEAFFGQGTRLTVV.

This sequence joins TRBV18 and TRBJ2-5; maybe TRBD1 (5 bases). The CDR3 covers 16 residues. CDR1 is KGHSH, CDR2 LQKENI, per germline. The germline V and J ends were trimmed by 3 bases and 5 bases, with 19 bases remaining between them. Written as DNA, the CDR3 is TGTGCCAGCTCACCCTGGCAGGGTAGTCAAATGGAGACCCAGTACTTC. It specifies CASSPWQGSQMETQYF.

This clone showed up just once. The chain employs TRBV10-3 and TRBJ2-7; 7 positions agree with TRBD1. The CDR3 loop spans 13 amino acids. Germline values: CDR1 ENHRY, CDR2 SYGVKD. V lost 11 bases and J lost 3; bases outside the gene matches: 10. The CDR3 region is CAVAGTENYEQYF. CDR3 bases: TGTGCCGTGGCCGGGACAGAAAACTACGAGCAGTACTTC.

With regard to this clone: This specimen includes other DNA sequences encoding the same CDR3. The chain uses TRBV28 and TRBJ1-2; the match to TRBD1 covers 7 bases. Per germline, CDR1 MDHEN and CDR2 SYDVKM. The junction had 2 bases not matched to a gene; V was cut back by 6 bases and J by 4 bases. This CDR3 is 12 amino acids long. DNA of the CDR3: TGTGCCAGCAGGACAGGGATCTATGGCTACACCTTC. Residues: CASRTGIYGYTF.

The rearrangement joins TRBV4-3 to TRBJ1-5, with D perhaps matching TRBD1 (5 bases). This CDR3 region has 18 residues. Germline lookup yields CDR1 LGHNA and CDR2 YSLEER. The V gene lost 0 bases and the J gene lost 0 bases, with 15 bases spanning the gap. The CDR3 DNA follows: TGCGCCAGCAGCCAAGATATTTTTGGAGGACATAGCAATCAGCCCCAGCATTTT. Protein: CASSQDIFGGHSNQPQHF.

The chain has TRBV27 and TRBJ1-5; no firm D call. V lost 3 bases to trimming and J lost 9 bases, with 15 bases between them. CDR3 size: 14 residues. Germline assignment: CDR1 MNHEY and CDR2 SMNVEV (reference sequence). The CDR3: CASSFRDLIGPQHF. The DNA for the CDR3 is TGTGCCAGCAGTTTCCGGGATTTGATTGGGCCCCAGCATTTT.

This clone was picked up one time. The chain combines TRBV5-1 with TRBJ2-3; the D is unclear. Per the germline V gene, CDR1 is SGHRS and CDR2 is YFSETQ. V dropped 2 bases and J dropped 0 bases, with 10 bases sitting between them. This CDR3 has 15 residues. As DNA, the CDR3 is TGCGCCAGCAGCTTAGAAGACCCTAGCACAGATACGCAGTATTTT. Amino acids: CASSLEDPSTDTQYF. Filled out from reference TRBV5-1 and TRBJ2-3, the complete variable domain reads KAGVTQTPRYLIKTRGQQVTLSCSPISGHRSVSWYQQTPGQGLQFLFEYFSETQRNKGNFPGRFSGRQFSNSRSEMNVSTLELGDSALYLCASSLEDPSTDTQYFGPGTRLTVL.

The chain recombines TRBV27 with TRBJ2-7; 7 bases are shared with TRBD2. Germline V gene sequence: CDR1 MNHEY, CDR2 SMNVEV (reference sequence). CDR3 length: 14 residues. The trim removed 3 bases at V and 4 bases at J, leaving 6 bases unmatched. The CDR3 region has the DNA TGTGCCAGCAGTTTTGCGGGAGTGGGATACGAGCAGTACTTC. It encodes CASSFAGVGYEQYF.

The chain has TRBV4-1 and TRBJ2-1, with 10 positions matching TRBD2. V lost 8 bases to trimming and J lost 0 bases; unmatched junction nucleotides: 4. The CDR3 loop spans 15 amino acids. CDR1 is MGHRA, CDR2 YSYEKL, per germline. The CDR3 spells CASGLAVSSYNEQFF. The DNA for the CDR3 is TGCGCCAGCGGACTAGCGGTGAGCTCCTACAATGAGCAGTTCTTC.

DNA for the CDR3: TGTGCCAGCAGTGATATGAGGTTTCAGACCCAGTACTTC. Protein sequence: CASSDMRFQTQYF. The chain uses TRBV6-1 and TRBJ2-5; D gene uncertain. From germline, CDR1 is MNHNS and CDR2 SASEGT. CDR3 length: 13 residues. V lost 3 bases and J lost 6, with 11 bases in between.

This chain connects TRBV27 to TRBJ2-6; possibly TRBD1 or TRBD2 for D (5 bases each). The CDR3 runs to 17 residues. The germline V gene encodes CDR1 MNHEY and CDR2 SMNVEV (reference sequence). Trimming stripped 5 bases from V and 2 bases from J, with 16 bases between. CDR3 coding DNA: TGTGCCAGCAGTCCCCGGGACCTCCCTCCTGGGGCCAACGTCCTGACTTTC. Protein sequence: CASSPRDLPPGANVLTF.

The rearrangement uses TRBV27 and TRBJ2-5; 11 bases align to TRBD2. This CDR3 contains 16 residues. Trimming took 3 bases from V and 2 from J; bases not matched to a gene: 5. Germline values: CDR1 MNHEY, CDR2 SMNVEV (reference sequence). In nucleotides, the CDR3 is TGTGCCAGCAGTTTGTTAGCGGGAGGGAATCAAGAGACCCAGTACTTC. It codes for CASSLLAGGNQETQYF.

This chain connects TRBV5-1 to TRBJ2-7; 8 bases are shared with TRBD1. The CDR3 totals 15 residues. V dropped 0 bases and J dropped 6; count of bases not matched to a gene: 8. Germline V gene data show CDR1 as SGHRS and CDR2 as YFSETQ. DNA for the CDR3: TGCGCCAGCAGCTTGGAGGGCAGGGGGCAGAGCGAGCAGTACTTC. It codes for CASSLEGRGQSEQYF.

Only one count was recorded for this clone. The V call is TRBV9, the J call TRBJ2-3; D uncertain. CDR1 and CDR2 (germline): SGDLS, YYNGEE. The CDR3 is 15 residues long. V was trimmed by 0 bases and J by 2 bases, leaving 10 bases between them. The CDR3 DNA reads TGTGCCAGCAGCGTAGAGGTAGCATTCACAGATACGCAGTATTTT. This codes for CASSVEVAFTDTQYF.

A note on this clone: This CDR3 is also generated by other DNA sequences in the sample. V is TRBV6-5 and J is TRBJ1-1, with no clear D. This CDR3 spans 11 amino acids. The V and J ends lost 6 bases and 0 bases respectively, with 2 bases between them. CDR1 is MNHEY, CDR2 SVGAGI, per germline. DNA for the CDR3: TGTGCCAGCAGCATGAACACTGAAGCTTTCTTT. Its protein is CASSMNTEAFF.